This TCR beta chain is from a study of blood T cell repertoires in COVID-19. Study-level information: The analysed material was cDNA or gDNA that came from T cells, B-cell-depleted T cells, or PBMCs.

Recruited during active infection, patients (from Seattle) were subsequently followed longitudinally. Per the original methods: Scientists estimated how many nucleated cells there were by amplifying reference gene primers. Sequenced by immunoSEQ multiplex PCR; TCRdb stores in-frame clones only, minus some. The V and J calls and clone size are taken from that table; D and trimming were inferred from the DNA. The sample includes some 180,000 clones, roughly 93% of them seen just once. Trimming pared 3 bases from V and 4 bases from J, leaving 9 bases between. The CDR3 is 12 amino acids. Germline values: CDR1 DFQATT, CDR2 SNEGSKA (reference sequence).

The sequenced sample was peripheral blood. The chain employs TRBV20-1 and TRBJ2-5; the D gene is possibly TRBD2 (6 bases). The receptor was derived from a man in his late teens or twenties with COVID-19, enrolled during active disease. The CDR3 is CSASGTSETQYF. In DNA, the CDR3 is TGCAGTGCTAGTGGGACTTCAGAGACCCAGTACTTC.